This passage covers 3 T cell receptor beta chains from one sample sequenced in a study of neurological immune-mediated disorders. TCRdb re-called the 5' RACE reads with MiXCR, one entry per CDR3 protein. The table records 46,000 or so distinct CDR3 sequences, around 10% of them present only once. The sample was PBMCs. These receptors came from a woman aged 35 to 49 with HTLV-1-associated myelopathy (HAM/TSP).

There are a few counts of this clonotype. One end of the junction is discordant with germline, which a read error may explain. The chain joins TRBV5-5 to TRBJ1-4; TRBD1 is a possible D gene (5 bases). This CDR3 is built from 14 residues. Germline V CDR1 and CDR2: SGHKS, YYEKEE (reference sequence). CDR3 bases: TGTACCAGAAGCCGGGACCCCCAGGGCGAAAAACTGTTTTTT. Translated, it gives CTRSRDPQGEKLFF. Supplemented by reference TRBV5-5 and TRBJ1-4, the full variable domain reads DAGVTQSPTHLIKTRGQQVTLRCSPISGHKSVSWYQQVLGQGPQFIFQYYEKEERGRGNFPDRFSARQFPNYSSELNVNALLLGDSALYLCTRSRDPQGEKLFFGSGTQLSVL.

The V and J genes are TRBV5-1 and TRBJ1-5; D may match TRBD1 or TRBD2 (5 bases each). The last part of the DNA fits TRBJ2-3 better; the J call may be wrong. The germline V gene encodes CDR1 SGHRS and CDR2 YFSETQ. CDR3 length: 15 residues. In DNA, the CDR3 is TGCGCCAGCAGCTTGGGACATGGGGCGGGTCAGCCCCAGTATTTT. This codes for CASSLGHGAGQPQYF.

This clonotype was recorded at least ten times. The rearrangement links TRBV4-1 to TRBJ2-1; 12 bases agree with TRBD2. CDR3 length: 18 residues. V lost 5 bases, J lost 8 bases, and 16 bases stayed unmatched. Germline V lookup: CDR1 MGHRA, CDR2 YSYEKL. CDR3 sequence: CASSGPSSGGAVGDEQFF. The CDR3 coding sequence is TGCGCCAGCAGCGGGCCCTCTAGCGGGGGGGCAGTGGGCGATGAGCAGTTCTTC.